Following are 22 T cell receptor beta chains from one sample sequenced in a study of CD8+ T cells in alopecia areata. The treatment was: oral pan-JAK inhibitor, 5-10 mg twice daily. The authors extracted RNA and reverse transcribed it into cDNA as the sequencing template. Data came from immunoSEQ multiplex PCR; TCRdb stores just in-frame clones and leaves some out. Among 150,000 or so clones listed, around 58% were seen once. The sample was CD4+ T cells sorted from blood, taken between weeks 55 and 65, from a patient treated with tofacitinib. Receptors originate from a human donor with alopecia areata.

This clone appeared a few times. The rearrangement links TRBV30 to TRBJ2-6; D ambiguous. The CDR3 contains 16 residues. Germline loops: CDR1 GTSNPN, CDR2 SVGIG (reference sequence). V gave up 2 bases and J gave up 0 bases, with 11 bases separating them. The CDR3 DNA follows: TGTGCCTGGAGTTTTTGGCAGCCCTCTGGGGCCAACGTCCTGACTTTC. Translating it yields CAWSFWQPSGANVLTF. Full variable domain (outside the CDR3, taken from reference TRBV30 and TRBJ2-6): SQTIHQWPATLVQPVGSPLSLECTVEGTSNPNLYWYRQAAGRGLQLLFYSVGIGQISSEVPQNLSASRPQDRQFILSSKKLLLSDSGFYLCAWSFWQPSGANVLTFGAGSRLTVL.

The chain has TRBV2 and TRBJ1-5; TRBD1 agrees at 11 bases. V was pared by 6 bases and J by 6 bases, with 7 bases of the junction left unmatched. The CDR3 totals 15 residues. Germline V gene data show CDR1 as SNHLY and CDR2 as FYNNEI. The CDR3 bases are TGTGCCAGCAGGGCGGACAGGGGGCTTCCTCAGCCCCAGCATTTT. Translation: CASRADRGLPQPQHF.

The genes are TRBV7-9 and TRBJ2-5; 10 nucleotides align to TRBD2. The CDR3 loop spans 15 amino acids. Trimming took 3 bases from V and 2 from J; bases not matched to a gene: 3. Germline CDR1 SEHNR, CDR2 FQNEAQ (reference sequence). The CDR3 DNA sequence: TGTGCCAGCAGCTTCCTAGCGGGGGCGCAAGAGACCCAGTACTTC. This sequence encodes CASSFLAGAQETQYF. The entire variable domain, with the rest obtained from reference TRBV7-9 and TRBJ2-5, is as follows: DTGVSQNPRHKITKRGQNVTFRCDPISEHNRLYWYRQTLGQGPEFLTYFQNEAQLEKSRLLSDRFSAERPKGSFSTLEIQRTEQGDSAMYLCASSFLAGAQETQYFGPGTRLLVL.

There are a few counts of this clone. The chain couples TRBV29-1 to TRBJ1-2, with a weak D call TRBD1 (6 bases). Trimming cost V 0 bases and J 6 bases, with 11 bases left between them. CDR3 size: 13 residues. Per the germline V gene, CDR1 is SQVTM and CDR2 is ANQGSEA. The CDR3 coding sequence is TGCAGCGTTGAAGATAGGGACAACCATGGCTACACCTTC. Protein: CSVEDRDNHGYTF.

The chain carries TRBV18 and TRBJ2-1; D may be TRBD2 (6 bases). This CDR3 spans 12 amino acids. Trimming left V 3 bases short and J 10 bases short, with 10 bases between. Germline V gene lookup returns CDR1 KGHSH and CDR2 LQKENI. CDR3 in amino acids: CASSPAAGEQFF. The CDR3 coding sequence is TGTGCCAGCTCACCCGCGGCGGGGGAGCAGTTCTTC.

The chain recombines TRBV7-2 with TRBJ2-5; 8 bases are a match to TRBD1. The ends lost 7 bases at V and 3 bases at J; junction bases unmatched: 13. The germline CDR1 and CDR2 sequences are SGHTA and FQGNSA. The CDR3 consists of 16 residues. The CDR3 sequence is CASTYGAGGWKETQYF. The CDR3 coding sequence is TGTGCCAGCACCTACGGGGCAGGGGGCTGGAAAGAGACCCAGTACTTC.

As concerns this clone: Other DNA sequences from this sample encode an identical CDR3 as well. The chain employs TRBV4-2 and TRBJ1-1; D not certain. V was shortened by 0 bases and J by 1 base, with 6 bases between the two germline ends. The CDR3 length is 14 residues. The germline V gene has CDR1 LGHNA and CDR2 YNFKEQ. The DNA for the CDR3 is TGTGCCAGCAGCCAAGATTCGAAGAACACTGAAGCTTTCTTT. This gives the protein CASSQDSKNTEAFF.

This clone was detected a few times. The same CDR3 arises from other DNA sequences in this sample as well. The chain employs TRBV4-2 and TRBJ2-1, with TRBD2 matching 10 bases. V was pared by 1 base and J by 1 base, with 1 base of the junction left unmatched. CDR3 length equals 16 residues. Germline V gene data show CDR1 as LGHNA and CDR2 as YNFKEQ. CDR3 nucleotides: TGTGCCAGCAGCCAAGGAGCGGGGGGGTCCTACAATGAGCAGTTCTTC. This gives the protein CASSQGAGGSYNEQFF.

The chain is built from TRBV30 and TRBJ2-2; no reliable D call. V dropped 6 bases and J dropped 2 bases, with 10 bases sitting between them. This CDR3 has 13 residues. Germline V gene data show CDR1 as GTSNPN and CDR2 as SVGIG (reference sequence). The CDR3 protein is CACLVSNTGELFF. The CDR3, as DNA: TGTGCCTGCCTAGTCTCCAACACCGGGGAGCTGTTTTTT.

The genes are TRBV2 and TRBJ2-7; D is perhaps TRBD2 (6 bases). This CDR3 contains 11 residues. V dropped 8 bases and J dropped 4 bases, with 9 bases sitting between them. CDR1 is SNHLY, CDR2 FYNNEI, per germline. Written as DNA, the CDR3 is TGTGCCAGCGGAGGGGTGTACGAGCAGTACTTC. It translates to CASGGVYEQYF.

CDR3 bases: TGTGCCTGGAGTTACACGGATACGCAGTATTTT. This gives the protein CAWSYTDTQYF. The chain joins TRBV30 to TRBJ2-3, with D unresolved. The CDR3 is 11 residues long. The germline V and J ends were trimmed by 2 bases and 6 bases, with 6 bases remaining between them. The V gene's germline CDR1 is GTSNPN and CDR2 SVGIG (reference sequence).

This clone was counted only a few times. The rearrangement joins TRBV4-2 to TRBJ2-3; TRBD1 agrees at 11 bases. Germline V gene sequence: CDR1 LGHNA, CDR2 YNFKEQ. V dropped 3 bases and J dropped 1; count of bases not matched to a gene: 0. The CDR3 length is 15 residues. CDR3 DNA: TGTGCCAGCAGCCAGGGACAGGGGGGCACAGATACGCAGTATTTT. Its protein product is CASSQGQGGTDTQYF.

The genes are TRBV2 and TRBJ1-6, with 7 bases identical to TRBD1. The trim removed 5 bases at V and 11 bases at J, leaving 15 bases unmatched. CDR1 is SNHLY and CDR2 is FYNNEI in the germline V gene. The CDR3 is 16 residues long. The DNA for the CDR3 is TGTGCCAGCAGTCCTCGACAGGGTAGGGCTCAGACACCCCTCCACTTT. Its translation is CASSPRQGRAQTPLHF.

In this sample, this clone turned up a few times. In DNA form, the CDR3 reads TGCAGCGTTGGAAGGCAGATGAACACTGAAGCTTTCTTT. Its translation is CSVGRQMNTEAFF. The chain employs TRBV29-1 and TRBJ1-1; D is undetermined. Germline V gene lookup returns CDR1 SQVTM and CDR2 ANQGSEA. This CDR3 is 13 amino acids long. Trimming took off 4 bases at V and 0 bases at J, with 9 bases between the two ends.

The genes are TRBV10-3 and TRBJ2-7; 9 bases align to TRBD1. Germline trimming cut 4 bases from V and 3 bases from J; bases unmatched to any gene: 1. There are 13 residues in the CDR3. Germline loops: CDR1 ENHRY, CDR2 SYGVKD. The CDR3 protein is CAISADRGYEQYF. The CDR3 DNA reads TGTGCCATCAGTGCGGACAGGGGCTACGAGCAGTACTTC.

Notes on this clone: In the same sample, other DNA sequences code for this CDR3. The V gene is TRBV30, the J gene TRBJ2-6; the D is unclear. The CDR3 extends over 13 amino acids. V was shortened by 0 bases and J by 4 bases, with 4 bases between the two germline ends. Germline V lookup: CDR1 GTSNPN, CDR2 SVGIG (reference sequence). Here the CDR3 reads CAWSVTGANVLTF. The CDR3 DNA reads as TGTGCCTGGAGTGTCACAGGGGCCAACGTCCTGACTTTC.

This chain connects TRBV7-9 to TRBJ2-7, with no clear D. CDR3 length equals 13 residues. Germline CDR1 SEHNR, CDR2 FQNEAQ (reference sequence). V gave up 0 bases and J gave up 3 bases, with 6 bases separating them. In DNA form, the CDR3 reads TGTGCCAGCAGCTTAGCGCGGTACTACGAGCAGTACTTC. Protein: CASSLARYYEQYF.

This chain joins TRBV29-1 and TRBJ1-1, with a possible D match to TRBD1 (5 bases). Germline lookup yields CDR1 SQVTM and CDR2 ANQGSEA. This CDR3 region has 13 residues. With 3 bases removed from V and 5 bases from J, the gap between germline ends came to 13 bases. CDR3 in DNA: TGCAGCGTTGAGGGCAGGGCATCGACTGAAGCTTTCTTT. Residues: CSVEGRASTEAFF.

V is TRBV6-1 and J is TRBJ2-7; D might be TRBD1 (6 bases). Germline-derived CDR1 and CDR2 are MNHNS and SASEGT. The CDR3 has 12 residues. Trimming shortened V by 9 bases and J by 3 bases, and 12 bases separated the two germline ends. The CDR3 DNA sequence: TGTGCCAGTCGGACAGCTAACTACGAGCAGTACTTC. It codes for CASRTANYEQYF.

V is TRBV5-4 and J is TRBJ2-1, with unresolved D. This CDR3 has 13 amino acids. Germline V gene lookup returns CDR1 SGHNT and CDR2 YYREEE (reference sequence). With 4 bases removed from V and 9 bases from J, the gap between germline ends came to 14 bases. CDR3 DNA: TGTGCCAGCAGCCCCGGTTGGGAAGGTGAGCAGTTCTTC. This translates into CASSPGWEGEQFF. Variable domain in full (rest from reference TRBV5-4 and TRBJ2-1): ETGVTQSPTHLIKTRGQQVTLRCSSQSGHNTVSWYQQALGQGPQFIFQYYREEENGRGNFPPRFSGLQFPNYSSELNVNALELDDSALYLCASSPGWEGEQFFGPGTRLTVL.

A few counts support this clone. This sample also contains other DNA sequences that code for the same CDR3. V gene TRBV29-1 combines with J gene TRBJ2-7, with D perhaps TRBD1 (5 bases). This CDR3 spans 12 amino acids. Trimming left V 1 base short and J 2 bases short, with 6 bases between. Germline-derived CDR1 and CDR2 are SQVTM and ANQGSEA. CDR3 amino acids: CSVEGQTYEQYF. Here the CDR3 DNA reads TGCAGCGTTGAAGGACAGACCTACGAGCAGTACTTC.

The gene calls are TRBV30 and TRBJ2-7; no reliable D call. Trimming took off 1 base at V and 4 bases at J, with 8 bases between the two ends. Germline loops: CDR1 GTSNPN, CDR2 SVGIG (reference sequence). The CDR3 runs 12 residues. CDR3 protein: CAWSARPYEQYF. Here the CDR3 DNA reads TGTGCCTGGAGTGCTCGACCTTACGAGCAGTACTTC.